The sequence of this T cell receptor (beta chain) was determined in a study of shared clonotypes between healthy human individuals. In the study overall: CD4 naive and memory got three plates each, CD8 naive two, CD8 memory one.

The test was conducted at deep level. Method: immunoSEQ multiplex PCR; TCRdb's copy keeps in-frame clones and lacks some. This table holds some 500,000 clones, around 95% found once. The sequence came from a young woman in good health. The sequenced sample consisted of naive CD4+ T cells sorted from blood. The subset is: CD45RA+ positively selected.

This chain's CDR3 is CASMGTGMRETQYF. The CDR3 DNA reads TGTGCCAGTATGGGGACTGGGATGAGAGAGACCCAGTACTTC. The chain combines TRBV19 with TRBJ2-5; the D gene is possibly TRBD2 (6 bases). The V and J ends lost 7 bases and 4 bases respectively, with 16 bases between them. Germline CDR1 and CDR2: LNHDA and SQIVND (reference sequence). This CDR3 has 14 residues.